This TCR beta chain stems from a study of spatial heterogeneity in lung cancer. Overall study: In raw reads, more than 8.5 appearances on average were recorded for each unique TCR and UMI combination.

The CDR3 contains 15 residues. The V and J ends lost 5 bases and 2 bases, in that order; junction bases with no gene match: 6. Germline V gene lookup returns CDR1 MNHNY and CDR2 SVGAGI (reference sequence). Sample time point: sample taken at primary tumor resection. Patients with untreated early-stage non-small cell lung cancer, numbering approximately 70, were the donors. Frozen PBMC, nontumor lung or tumor provided whole RNA, which was sequenced unsorted. TCRdb independently ran MiXCR on the 5' RACE reads; one entry per CDR3 protein. The sample includes roughly 2,500 distinct CDR3 sequences, around a fifth of them seen just once. The study, taken as a whole, reports: In tumors, expanded intratumoral alpha and beta TCR counts tracked mutation counts.

In regard to this clonotype: The antigen is not known. A library made for alpha chains picked up this beta chain off target, so its size means little.

The sequence was obtained from a male donor with early-stage non-small cell lung cancer. This material consisted of lung tumor tissue, taken at surgery. The chain links TRBV6-6 to TRBJ1-5; 7 bases map to TRBD1. The CDR3 is CASSLDRVGNQPQHF. The CDR3 DNA reads TGTGCCAGCAGTCTCGACAGGGTCGGCAATCAGCCCCAGCATTTT.